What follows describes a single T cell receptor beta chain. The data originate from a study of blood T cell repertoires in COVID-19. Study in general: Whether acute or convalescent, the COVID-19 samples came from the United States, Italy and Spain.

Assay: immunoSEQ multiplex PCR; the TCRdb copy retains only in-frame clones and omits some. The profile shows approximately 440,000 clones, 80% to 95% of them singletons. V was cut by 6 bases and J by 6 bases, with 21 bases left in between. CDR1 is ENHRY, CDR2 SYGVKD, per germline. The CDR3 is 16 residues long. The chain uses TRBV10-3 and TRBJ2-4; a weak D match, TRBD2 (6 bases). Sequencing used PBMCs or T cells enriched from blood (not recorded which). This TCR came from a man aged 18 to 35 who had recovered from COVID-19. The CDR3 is CAISPGVGPPLNIQYF. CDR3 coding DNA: TGTGCCATCAGCCCGGGGGTGGGCCCTCCTCTAAACATTCAGTACTTC.